This TCR beta chain originates from a study of T-cell reconstitution after alpha-beta-depleted transplantation in children. Study results and limitations: One year post-transplant, T-cell counts and diversity were largely derived from T cells produced anew. Some patients owed their high day-60 TCRbeta diversity to surviving recipient T cells and thymic progenitors.

The germline V gene has CDR1 MGHRA and CDR2 YSYEKL. The germline V and J ends were trimmed by 0 bases and 4 bases, with 5 bases remaining between them. CDR3 length: 13 amino acids. TCRbeta library preparation incorporated unique molecular identifiers. Using its own MiXCR run on the PCR reads, TCRdb lists one record per CDR3 protein. This repertoire shows hundreds of thousands of distinct CDR3 sequences, roughly 16% found once; its top ten account for roughly 27%. This clonotype was counted between two and nine times. Its antigen remains unidentified. The clonotype originates from a boy less than two years old who had a stem cell transplant for Wiskott-Aldrich syndrome, so the T cells may come from the graft donor. The chain recombines TRBV4-1 with TRBJ2-3; no definite D call. Sample: PBMCs, mostly from graft donor cells, taken 360 days after TCRalphabeta/CD19-depleted stem cell transplant. This chain's CDR3 is CASSQDLPDTQYF. CDR3 coding DNA: TGCGCCAGCAGCCAAGATCTCCCAGATACGCAGTATTTT.